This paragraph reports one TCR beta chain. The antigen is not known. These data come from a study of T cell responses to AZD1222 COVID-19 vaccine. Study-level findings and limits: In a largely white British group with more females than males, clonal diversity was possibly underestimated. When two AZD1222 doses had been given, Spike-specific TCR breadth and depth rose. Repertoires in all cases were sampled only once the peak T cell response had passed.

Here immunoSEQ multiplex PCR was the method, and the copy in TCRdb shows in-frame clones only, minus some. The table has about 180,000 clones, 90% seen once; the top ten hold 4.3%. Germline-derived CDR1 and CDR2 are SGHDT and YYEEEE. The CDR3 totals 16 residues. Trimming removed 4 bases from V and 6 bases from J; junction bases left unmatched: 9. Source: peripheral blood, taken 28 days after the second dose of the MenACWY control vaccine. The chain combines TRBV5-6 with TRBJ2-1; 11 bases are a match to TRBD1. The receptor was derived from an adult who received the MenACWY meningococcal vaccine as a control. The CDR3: CASSAWTGGGRNEQFF. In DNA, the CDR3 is TGTGCCAGCAGCGCATGGACAGGGGGCGGTCGCAATGAGCAGTTCTTC.